Each of the 27 T cell receptor beta chains below was sequenced from the same sample in a study of CD8+CD57+ T cells in acquired aplastic anemia. The template for TCR beta VDJ and CDR3 sequence profiling was genomic DNA. MiXCR was run by TCRdb on the reads, yielding one entry per CDR3 protein. The sample yields hundreds of thousands of distinct CDR3 sequences, 65% to 80% seen once. Source material: sorted CD4+, CD8+, or CD8+CD57+ T cells (not recorded which) from PBMCs. These receptor sequences come from a human donor in good health, serving as a control.

Worth noting for this clonotype: An end of the junction does not agree with germline; a read error may underlie this. The chain recombines TRBV20-1 with TRBJ2-5; the D call may be TRBD1 or TRBD2 (7 bases each). The CDR3 is 11 residues long. Germline-derived CDR1 and CDR2 are DFQATT and SNEGSKA (reference sequence). The CDR3 protein is CSAQRQGGYDF. CDR3 sequence (DNA): TGCAGTGCCCAACGACAGGGAGGGTACGACTTC.

The chain couples TRBV29-1 to TRBJ2-3; weak D call: TRBD2 (5 bases). The CDR3 totals 16 residues. V lost 0 bases and J 0 bases, leaving 13 bases between the germline ends. CDR1 and CDR2 from the germline V gene are SQVTM and ANQGSEA. This CDR3 is CSVEDRIARSTDTQYF. CDR3 DNA: TGCAGCGTTGAAGATAGGATAGCGCGTAGCACAGATACGCAGTATTTT.

The chain recombines TRBV5-1 with TRBJ1-5, with D possibly matching TRBD1 (6 bases). Germline V lookup: CDR1 SGHRS, CDR2 YFSETQ. The CDR3 covers 13 residues. Trimming removed 4 bases at V and 12 bases at J, with 17 bases between. DNA of the CDR3: TGCGCCAGCAGCAGTCAGGGGAGGGGGAACCAGCATTTT. Translation: CASSSQGRGNQHF.

The chain joins TRBV7-3 to TRBJ1-6; no definite D call. CDR3 length: 14 amino acids. The germline V gene encodes CDR1 SGHTA and CDR2 FQGTGA. Trimming removed 6 bases from V and 9 bases from J, with 15 bases in between. CDR3: CASSVGSFGSPLHF. The CDR3 nucleotides read TGTGCCAGCAGTGTAGGGTCCTTCGGTTCACCCCTCCACTTT.

In regard to this clonotype: The junction differs from germline at one of its ends, possibly a read error. V usage is TRBV10-2 and J usage is TRBJ1-4; D possibly corresponds to TRBD1 (5 bases). The CDR3 is 15 amino acids. Per the germline V gene, CDR1 is WSHSY and CDR2 is SAAADI. The CDR3 DNA follows: TGCGCCAGCAGTGACAGGGCGAAAACTAATGAAAAACTGTGTTTT. Protein sequence: CASSDRAKTNEKLCF.

This clonotype was seen many times. The rearrangement links TRBV2 to TRBJ1-5; tentative D call: TRBD1 (5 bases). The CDR3 consists of 15 residues. V lost 3 bases and J lost 4, with 13 bases in between. CDR1 is SNHLY, CDR2 FYNNEI, per germline. CDR3 region: CASSEQGVRNQPQHF. The CDR3, as DNA: TGTGCCAGCAGTGAGCAGGGAGTGCGGAATCAGCCCCAGCATTTT.

The table lists this clonotype with a count of one. The gene calls are TRBV7-2 and TRBJ2-2, with a weak D call TRBD2 (5 bases). V lost 3 bases and J 17 bases, leaving 25 bases between the germline ends. This CDR3 spans 15 amino acids. Germline-derived CDR1 and CDR2 are SGHTA and FQGNSA. The CDR3 nucleotides are TGTGCCAGCAGCTTGCCGGACTTGAATACGCAGTATTTTTTTTTT. Its translation: CASSLPDLNTQYFFF.

This clonotype showed up just once. The chain couples TRBV20-1 to TRBJ1-1, with D uncertain. CDR1 is DFQATT, CDR2 SNEGSKA, per germline (reference sequence). V was pared by 5 bases and J by 6 bases, with 19 bases between. The CDR3 runs 14 residues. The CDR3 here is CSAPSDGNKPEAFF. The DNA for the CDR3 is TGCAGTGCTCCTTCGGACGGGAACAAACCTGAAGCTTTCTTT.

J is TRBJ2-7 and V is TRBV5-1; D not resolved. The V gene lost 4 bases and the J gene lost 7 bases, with 15 bases spanning the gap. CDR3 length equals 13 residues. CDR1 is SGHRS and CDR2 is YFSETQ in the germline V gene. CDR3 coding DNA: TGCGCCAGCAGCCTGACCGGAGAAAGGGAGCAGTACTTC. Amino acids: CASSLTGEREQYF.

The rearrangement joins TRBV19 to TRBJ1-6; D is unresolved. The CDR3 sequence is 14 residues long. Trimming took 11 bases from V and 8 from J, leaving 19 bases between them. Germline CDR1 and CDR2: LNHDA and SQIVND (reference sequence). In DNA, the CDR3 is TGTGCCTCTAGTACATCAGTTCTTGATTCACCCCTCCACTTT. Translating it yields CASSTSVLDSPLHF.

The sample holds many counts of this clonotype. Here the CDR3 DNA reads TGTGCCAGCAGTTACTCGACTGGGAAATATGGCTACACCTTC. It is translated as CASSYSTGKYGYTF. V usage is TRBV6-5 and J usage is TRBJ1-2; D call uncertain. The ends were cut back, 0 bases at V and 5 bases at J, with 10 bases in the middle. The CDR3 spans 14 residues. The germline CDR1 and CDR2 sequences are MNHEY and SVGAGI.

V gene TRBV7-2 combines with J gene TRBJ1-4, with D unclear. The CDR3 has 13 amino acids. Germline V gene data show CDR1 as SGHTA and CDR2 as FQGNSA. Trimming left V 7 bases short and J 8 bases short, with 14 bases between. The CDR3 DNA sequence: TGTGCCAGCAATACAGCAGGCAGGGAAAAACTGTTTTTT. Protein sequence: CASNTAGREKLFF.

The V gene is TRBV12-3 or TRBV12-4, the J gene TRBJ2-2; 13 positions match TRBD2. Trimming took 5 bases from V and 2 from J; bases not matched to a gene: 2. This CDR3 has 16 residues. CDR3 coding DNA: TGTGCCAGCAGTCGGACTAGCGGGGGTAACACCGGGGAGCTGTTTTTT. This translates into CASSRTSGGNTGELFF.

As concerns this clonotype: This likely comes from a read error, as the CDR3 has no conserved phenylalanine or tryptophan at its end. It is unclear where the CDR3 begins or ends on the DNA, so no DNA is shown, and the CDR3 is as TCRdb lists it. This chain links TRBV7-2 with TRBJ1-5; no check of the table's D call, TRBD1, against the DNA was made. The germline CDR1 and CDR2 sequences are SGHTA and FQGNSA. The CDR3 extends over 14 residues, inclusive of both ends. CDR3 amino acids: CASSGGPEKDAYFG.

Concerning this clonotype: One junction end does not reproduce the germline sequence, and a read error may be involved. The chain joins TRBV2 to TRBJ2-2, with D perhaps TRBD1 (6 bases). This CDR3 has 23 residues. CDR1 and CDR2 from the germline V gene are SNHLY and FYNNEI. This CDR3 reads CASSSQTGRANYGYTLGTGKLFF. The CDR3, as DNA: TGTGCCAGCAGTTCCCAGACAGGCAGAGCTAACTATGGCTACACCTTAGGCACCGGGAAGCTGTTTTTT.

This clonotype was recorded once. The rearrangement uses TRBV7-9 and TRBJ2-1, with TRBD1 matching over 8 bases. The V gene's germline CDR1 is SEHNR and CDR2 FQNEAQ (reference sequence). Trimming cost V 1 base and J 10 bases; bases outside gene matches: 9. The CDR3 is 15 amino acids. The CDR3 reads CASSLGWTGSREQFF. For the CDR3, the DNA is TGTGCCAGCAGCTTAGGGTGGACAGGGTCGAGGGAGCAGTTCTTC. Using reference TRBV7-9 and TRBJ2-1 for the parts outside the CDR3, the full variable domain is DTGVSQNPRHKITKRGQNVTFRCDPISEHNRLYWYRQTLGQGPEFLTYFQNEAQLEKSRLLSDRFSAERPKGSFSTLEIQRTEQGDSAMYLCASSLGWTGSREQFFGPGTRLTVL.

V and J are TRBV5-5 and TRBJ1-5; the D gene is possibly TRBD1 (5 bases). CDR3 length: 14 residues. V was trimmed by 5 bases and J by 7 bases, leaving 16 bases between them. Germline V gives CDR1 SGHKS, CDR2 YYEKEE (reference sequence). CDR3 residues: CASSSGTPDQPQHF. Here the CDR3 DNA reads TGTGCCAGCAGTTCCGGGACCCCTGACCAGCCCCAGCATTTT. Complete variable domain (other parts from reference TRBV5-5 and TRBJ1-5): DAGVTQSPTHLIKTRGQQVTLRCSPISGHKSVSWYQQVLGQGPQFIFQYYEKEERGRGNFPDRFSARQFPNYSSELNVNALLLGDSALYLCASSSGTPDQPQHFGDGTRLSIL.

Points on this clonotype: At one boundary the junction diverges from the germline segment, which might be a read error. The chain couples TRBV10-1 to TRBJ2-7, with TRBD2 matching 7 bases. CDR3 length equals 14 residues. Looked up from germline, CDR1 is WNHNN and CDR2 is SYGVQD (reference sequence). This CDR3 is CASSVAGVVSEPYF. Written as DNA, the CDR3 is TGCGCCAGCAGCGTGGCGGGGGTCGTCTCCGAGCCGTACTTC.

In its sample, this clonotype was seen a few times. V is TRBV10-3 and J is TRBJ2-7; possible D gene TRBD1, 6 bases. The germline V gene encodes CDR1 ENHRY and CDR2 SYGVKD. The CDR3 is made up of 12 amino acids. With 2 bases removed from V and 6 bases from J, the gap between germline ends came to 8 bases. The CDR3 region has the DNA TGTGCCATCAGTGAGCAACAGGGCGAGCAGTACTTC. Translated, it gives CAISEQQGEQYF.

This clonotype was seen once. This could be a read error, since a much larger clone is one nucleotide away. The CDR3 carries no conserved terminal phenylalanine or tryptophan, so it likely arises from a read error. V is TRBV30 and J is TRBJ2-7; TRBD2 agrees at 10 bases. CDR3 length: 13 amino acids. CDR1 GTSNPN and CDR2 SVGIG come from the germline V gene (reference sequence). CDR3 coding DNA: TGTGCTTTTGGACTAGCGGTGTCCTACGAGCAGTACTCC. As protein: CAFGLAVSYEQYS.

For this clonotype: With a much larger clone just one base away, this may be a read error. The genes are TRBV3-1 and TRBJ1-2; D is unclear. Trimming shortened V by 2 bases and J by 6 bases, and 7 bases separated the two germline ends. The CDR3 length is 12 residues. From germline, CDR1 is LGHDT and CDR2 YNNKEL (reference sequence). This CDR3 reads CASSQYPDGYTF. In DNA, the CDR3 is TGTGCCAGCAGCCAATATCCCGATGGCTACACCTTC.

The J gene is TRBJ2-3, the V gene TRBV19, with D possibly TRBD1 on 6 matching bases. Deletions cut 9 bases from V and 4 bases from J, with 20 bases between. This CDR3 is 15 amino acids long. CDR1 LNHDA and CDR2 SQIVND come from the germline V gene (reference sequence). The CDR3 sequence: CASRPPDRQADTQYF. In DNA, the CDR3 is TGTGCCAGCCGGCCCCCGGACAGACAGGCAGATACGCAGTATTTT. The whole variable domain, filled in from reference TRBV19 and TRBJ2-3, reads DGGITQSPKYLFRKEGQNVTLSCEQNLNHDAMYWYRQDPGQGLRLIYYSQIVNDFQKGDIAEGYSVSREKKESFPLTVTSAQKNPTAFYLCASRPPDRQADTQYFGPGTRLTVL.

The V call is TRBV6-1, the J call TRBJ2-5; 10 bases match TRBD2. The CDR3 totals 16 residues. Germline-derived CDR1 and CDR2 are MNHNS and SASEGT. Trimming cost V 6 bases and J 5 bases; bases outside gene matches: 12. The CDR3, as DNA: TGTGCCAGCAGGCACGGGGAGCGGGGGGGCCGGGAGACCCAGTACTTC. This encodes CASRHGERGGRETQYF.

DNA of the CDR3: TGTGCCATCAGTTGCGGGGGGTCAGGTAATCAGCCCCAGCATTTT. This encodes CAISCGGSGNQPQHF. The V call is TRBV10-3, the J call TRBJ1-5, with D maybe TRBD1 (5 bases). Germline V gene data show CDR1 as ENHRY and CDR2 as SYGVKD. Trimming took 5 bases from V and 4 from J, leaving 15 bases between them. The length of the CDR3 is 15 residues.

This clonotype was counted between two and nine times. The rearrangement uses TRBV15 and TRBJ1-2; 10 nucleotides line up with TRBD1. Looked up from germline, CDR1 is LNHNV and CDR2 is YYDKDF (reference sequence). This CDR3 region has 14 residues. With V trimmed by 1 base and J by 5 bases, 1 base remained unmatched. The CDR3: CATSRGGQGYGYTF. The CDR3 DNA reads as TGTGCCACCAGCAGAGGGGGACAGGGGTATGGCTACACCTTC.

This clonotype was seen only a few times. It may be a read error: a sequence one base away is much more abundant. Likely a read error: the CDR3 ends without its conserved phenylalanine or tryptophan. V and J are TRBV19 and TRBJ1-4, with TRBD1 matching over 7 bases. The CDR3 totals 15 residues. Germline lookup yields CDR1 LNHDA and CDR2 SQIVND (reference sequence). The trim removed 5 bases at V and 1 base at J, leaving 4 bases unmatched. The CDR3 nucleotides read TGTGCCAGTAGTTCAAACAGGGGAACTAATGAAAAACTGTTTCTT. Translation: CASSSNRGTNEKLFL.

Here the CDR3 reads CASSVHGQGFREQYF. CDR3 nucleotides: TGTGCCAGCAGCGTACACGGGCAGGGATTTCGCGAGCAGTACTTC. V usage is TRBV7-2 and J usage is TRBJ2-7; TRBD1 might be the D (5 bases). Germline V lookup: CDR1 SGHTA, CDR2 FQGNSA. The CDR3 runs 15 residues. Trimming left V 5 bases short and J 6 bases short, with 20 bases between.